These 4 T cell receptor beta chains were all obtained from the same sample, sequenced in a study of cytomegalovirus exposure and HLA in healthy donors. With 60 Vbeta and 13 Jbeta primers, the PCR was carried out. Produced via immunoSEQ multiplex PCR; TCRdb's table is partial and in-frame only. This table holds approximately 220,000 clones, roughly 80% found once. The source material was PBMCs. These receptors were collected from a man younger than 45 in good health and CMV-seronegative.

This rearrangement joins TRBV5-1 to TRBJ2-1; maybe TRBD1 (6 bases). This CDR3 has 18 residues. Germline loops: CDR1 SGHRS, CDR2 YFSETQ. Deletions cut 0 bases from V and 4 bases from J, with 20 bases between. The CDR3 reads CASSLGGLTGSGYNEQFF. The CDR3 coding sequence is TGCGCCAGCAGCTTGGGGGGGCTTACAGGGTCGGGGTACAATGAGCAGTTCTTC.

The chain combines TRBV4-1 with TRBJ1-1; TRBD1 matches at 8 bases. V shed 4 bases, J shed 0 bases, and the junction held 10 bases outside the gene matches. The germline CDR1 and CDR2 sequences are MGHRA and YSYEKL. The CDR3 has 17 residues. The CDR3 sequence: CASSPTGVMNLNTEAFF. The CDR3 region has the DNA TGCGCCAGCAGCCCGACAGGGGTGATGAACTTGAACACTGAAGCTTTCTTT.

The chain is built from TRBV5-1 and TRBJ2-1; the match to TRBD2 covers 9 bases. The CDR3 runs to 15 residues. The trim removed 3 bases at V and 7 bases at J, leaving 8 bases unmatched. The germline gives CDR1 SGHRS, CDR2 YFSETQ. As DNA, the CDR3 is TGCGCCAGCAGCTGGCCGAGCGGGGGGAATAATGAGCAGTTCTTC. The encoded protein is CASSWPSGGNNEQFF.

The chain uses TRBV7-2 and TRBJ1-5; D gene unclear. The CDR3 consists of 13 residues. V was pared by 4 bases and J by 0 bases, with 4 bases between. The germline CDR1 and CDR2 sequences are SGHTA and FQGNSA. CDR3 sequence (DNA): TGTGCCAGCAGCTCTTTTAGCAATCAGCCCCAGCATTTT. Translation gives CASSSFSNQPQHF.